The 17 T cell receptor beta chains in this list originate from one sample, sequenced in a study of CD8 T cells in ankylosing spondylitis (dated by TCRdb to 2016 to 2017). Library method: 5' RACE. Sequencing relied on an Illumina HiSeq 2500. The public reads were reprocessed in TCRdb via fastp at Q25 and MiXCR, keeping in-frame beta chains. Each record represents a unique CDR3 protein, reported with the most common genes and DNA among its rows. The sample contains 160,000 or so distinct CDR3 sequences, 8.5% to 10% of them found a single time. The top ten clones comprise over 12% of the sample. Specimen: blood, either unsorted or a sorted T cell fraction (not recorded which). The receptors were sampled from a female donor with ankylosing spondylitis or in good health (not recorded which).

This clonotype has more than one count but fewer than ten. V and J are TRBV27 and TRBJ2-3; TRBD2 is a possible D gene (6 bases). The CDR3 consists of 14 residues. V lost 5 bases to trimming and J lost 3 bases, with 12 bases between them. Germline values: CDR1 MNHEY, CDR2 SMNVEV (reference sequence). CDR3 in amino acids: CASSPGLKTDTQYF. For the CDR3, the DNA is TGTGCCAGCAGTCCGGGACTTAAGACAGATACGCAGTATTTT.

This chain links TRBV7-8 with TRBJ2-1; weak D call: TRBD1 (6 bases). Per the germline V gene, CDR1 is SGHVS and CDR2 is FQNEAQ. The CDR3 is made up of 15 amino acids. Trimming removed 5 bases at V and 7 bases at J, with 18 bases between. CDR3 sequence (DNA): TGTGCCAGCAGCCCCCCCCTAGGGACACAGAATGAGCAGTTCTTC. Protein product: CASSPPLGTQNEQFF.

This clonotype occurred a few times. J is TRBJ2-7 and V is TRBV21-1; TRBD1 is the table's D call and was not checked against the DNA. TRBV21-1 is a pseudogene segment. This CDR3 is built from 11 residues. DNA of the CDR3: TGTGCCAGCACCCCCATGAACGAGCAGTACTTC. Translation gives CASTPMNEQYF.

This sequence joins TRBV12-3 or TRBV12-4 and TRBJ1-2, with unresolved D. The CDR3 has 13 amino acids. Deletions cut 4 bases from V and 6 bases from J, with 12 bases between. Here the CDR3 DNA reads TGTGCCAGCAGTTCAAGGACGGAGGATGGCTACACCTTC. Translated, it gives CASSSRTEDGYTF.

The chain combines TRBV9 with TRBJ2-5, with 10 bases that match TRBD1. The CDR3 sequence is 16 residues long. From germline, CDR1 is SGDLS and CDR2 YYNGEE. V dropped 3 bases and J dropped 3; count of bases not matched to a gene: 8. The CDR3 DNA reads TGTGCCAGCAGCGAGCCCCGGGACAGGGGAGAAGAGACCCAGTACTTC. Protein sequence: CASSEPRDRGEETQYF.

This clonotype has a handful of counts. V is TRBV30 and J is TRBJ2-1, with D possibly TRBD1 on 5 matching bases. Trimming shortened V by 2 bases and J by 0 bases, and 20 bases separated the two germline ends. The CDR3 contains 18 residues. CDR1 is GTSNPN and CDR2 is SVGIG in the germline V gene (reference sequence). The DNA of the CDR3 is TGTGCCTGGAGTACACCCCCATTCAAGGGGCGCTCCTACAATGAGCAGTTCTTC. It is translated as CAWSTPPFKGRSYNEQFF.

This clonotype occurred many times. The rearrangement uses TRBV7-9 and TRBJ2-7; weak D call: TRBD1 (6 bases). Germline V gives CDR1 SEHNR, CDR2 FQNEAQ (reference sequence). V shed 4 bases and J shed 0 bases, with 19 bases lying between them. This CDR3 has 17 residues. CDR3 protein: CASSSVRDIWSSYEQYF. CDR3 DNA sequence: TGTGCCAGCAGCTCCGTTCGGGACATCTGGAGCTCCTACGAGCAGTACTTC.

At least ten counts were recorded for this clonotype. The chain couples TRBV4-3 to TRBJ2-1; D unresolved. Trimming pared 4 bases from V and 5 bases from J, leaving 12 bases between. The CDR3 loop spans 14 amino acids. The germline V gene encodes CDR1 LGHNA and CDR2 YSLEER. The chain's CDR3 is CASSPSLAHNEQFF. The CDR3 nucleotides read TGCGCCAGCAGCCCCTCCTTGGCCCACAATGAGCAGTTCTTC.

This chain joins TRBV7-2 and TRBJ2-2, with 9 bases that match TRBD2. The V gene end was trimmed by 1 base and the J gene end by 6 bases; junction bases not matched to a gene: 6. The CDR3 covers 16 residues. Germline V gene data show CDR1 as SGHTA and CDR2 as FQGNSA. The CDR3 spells CASSLGLAGSPGELFF. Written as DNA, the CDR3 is TGTGCCAGCAGCTTAGGGCTAGCGGGATCACCCGGGGAGCTGTTTTTT.

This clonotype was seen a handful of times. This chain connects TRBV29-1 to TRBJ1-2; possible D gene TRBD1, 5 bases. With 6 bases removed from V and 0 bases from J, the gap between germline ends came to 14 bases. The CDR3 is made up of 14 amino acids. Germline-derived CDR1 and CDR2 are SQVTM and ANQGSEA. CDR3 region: CSVPRTGANYGYTF. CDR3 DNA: TGCAGCGTACCCAGGACGGGGGCTAACTATGGCTACACCTTC.

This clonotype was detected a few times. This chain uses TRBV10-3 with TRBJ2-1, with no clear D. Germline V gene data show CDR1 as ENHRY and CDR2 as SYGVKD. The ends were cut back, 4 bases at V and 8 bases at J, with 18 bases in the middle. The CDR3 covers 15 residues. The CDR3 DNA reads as TGTGCCATCAGTGGCCCCTCAAACCCCCCCGATGAGCAGTTCTTC. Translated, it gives CAISGPSNPPDEQFF.

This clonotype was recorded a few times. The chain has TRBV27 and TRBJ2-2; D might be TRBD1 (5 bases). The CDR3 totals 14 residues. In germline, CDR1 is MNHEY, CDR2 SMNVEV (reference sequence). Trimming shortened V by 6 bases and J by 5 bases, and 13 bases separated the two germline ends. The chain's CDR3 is CASSYLRATGELFF. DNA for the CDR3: TGTGCCAGCAGCTACCTCAGGGCGACCGGGGAGCTGTTTTTT.

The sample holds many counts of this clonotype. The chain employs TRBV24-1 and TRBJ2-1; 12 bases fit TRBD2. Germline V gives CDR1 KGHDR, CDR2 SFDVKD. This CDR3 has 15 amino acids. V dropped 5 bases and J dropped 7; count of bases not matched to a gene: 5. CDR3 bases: TGTGCCACCAGTGCCGTGGGGACTAGCGGGAATGAGCAGTTCTTC. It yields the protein CATSAVGTSGNEQFF.

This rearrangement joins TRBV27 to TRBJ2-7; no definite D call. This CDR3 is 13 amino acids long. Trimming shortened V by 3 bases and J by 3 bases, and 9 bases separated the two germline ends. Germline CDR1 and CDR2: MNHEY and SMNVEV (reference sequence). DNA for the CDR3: TGTGCCAGCAGTTTGCAAGAAAACTACGAGCAGTACTTC. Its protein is CASSLQENYEQYF.

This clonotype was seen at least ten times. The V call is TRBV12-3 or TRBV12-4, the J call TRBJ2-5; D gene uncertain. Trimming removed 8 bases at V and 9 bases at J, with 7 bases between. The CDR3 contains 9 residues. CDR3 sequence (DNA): TGTGCCAGCGGACCCCCCCAGTACTTC. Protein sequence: CASGPPQYF.

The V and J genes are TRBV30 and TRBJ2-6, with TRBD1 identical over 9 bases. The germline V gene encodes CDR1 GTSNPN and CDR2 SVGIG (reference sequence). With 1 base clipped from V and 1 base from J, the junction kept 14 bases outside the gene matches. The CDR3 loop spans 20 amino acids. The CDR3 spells CAWSGYLTGGVFSGANVLTF. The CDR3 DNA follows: TGTGCCTGGAGTGGCTACCTGACAGGGGGGGTCTTTTCTGGGGCCAACGTCCTGACTTTC.

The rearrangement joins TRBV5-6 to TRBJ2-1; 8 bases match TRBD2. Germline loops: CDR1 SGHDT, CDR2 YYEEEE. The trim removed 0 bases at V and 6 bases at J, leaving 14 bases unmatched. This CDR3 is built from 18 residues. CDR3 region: CASSLGWGAGGIGNEQFF. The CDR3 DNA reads TGTGCCAGCAGCTTGGGGTGGGGTGCGGGAGGAATCGGCAATGAGCAGTTCTTC.